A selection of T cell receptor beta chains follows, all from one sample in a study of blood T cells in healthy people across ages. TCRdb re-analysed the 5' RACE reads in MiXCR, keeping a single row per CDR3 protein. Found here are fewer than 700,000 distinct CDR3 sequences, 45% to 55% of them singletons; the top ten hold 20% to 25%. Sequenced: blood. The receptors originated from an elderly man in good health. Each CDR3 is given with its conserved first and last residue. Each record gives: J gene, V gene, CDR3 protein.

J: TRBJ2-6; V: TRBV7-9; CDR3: CASSFFLSGANVLTF
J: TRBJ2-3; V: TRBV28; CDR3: CASSPGGGRANTQYF
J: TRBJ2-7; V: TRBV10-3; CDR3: CAISGSPRAGGNEQYF
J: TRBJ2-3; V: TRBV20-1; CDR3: CSARTSAPDTQYF
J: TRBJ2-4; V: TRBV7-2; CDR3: CASSLATSGRGNIQYF
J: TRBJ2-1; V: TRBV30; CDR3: CAWSASRYNEQFF
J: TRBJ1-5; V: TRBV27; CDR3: CASSSRPMGNQPQHF
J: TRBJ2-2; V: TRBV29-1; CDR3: CSVVLTGELFF
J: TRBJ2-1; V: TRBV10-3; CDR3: CAISGSAGRDNEQFF
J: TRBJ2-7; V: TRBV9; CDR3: CASSVSLAGNAYEQYF
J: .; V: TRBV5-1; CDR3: CASSPRISVGVRNIQYF
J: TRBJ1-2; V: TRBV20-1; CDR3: CSASLEHLGYGYTF